One TCR beta chain is described in this entry. Samples each yielded at least 6 micrograms of total RNA. The use of a sample-barcoded 5' primer and a J-beta primer mix characterized a second PCR of roughly 7 to 12 cycles. TCRdb called the 5' RACE reads again in MiXCR, with one record for every CDR3 protein. This sample has 1,300,000 or so distinct CDR3 sequences, with roughly 60% found just once. These data are taken from a study of blood T cells in healthy people across ages. The source of this sequence is a young man in good health. The sequenced material came from blood.

The CDR3 is CASSQDDREGGYTF. The CDR3 bases are TGTGCCAGCAGCCAAGACGACAGGGAGGGTGGCTACACCTTC. V gene TRBV4-2 combines with J gene TRBJ1-2, with 7 positions matching TRBD1. CDR3 length: 14 residues. The germline CDR1 and CDR2 sequences are LGHNA and YNFKEQ. Trimming took 0 bases from V and 7 from J; bases not matched to a gene: 5.